What follows is one T cell receptor (beta chain) and its context. Its matching antigen is unknown. The source of the sample is a study of graft-versus-host responses after intestinal transplantation. Study in general: Recipients obtained multivisceral, liver-intestinal, or isolated intestinal transplants. The whole recipient group had anti-thymocyte globulin induction followed by tacrolimus and steroids for 2 to 3 years.

The CDR3 totals 13 residues. Germline V CDR1 and CDR2: MDHEN, SYDVKM. V lost 8 bases, J lost 7 bases, and 9 bases stayed unmatched. Notes on the study in general: Early post-transplant HvG declines were associated with peak circulating GvH clone levels.

Sequencing was performed with immunoSEQ multiplex PCR; in TCRdb, only in-frame clones are kept and a portion is missing. The sample lists about 30,000 clones, nearly 90% occurring once. The rearrangement joins TRBV28 to TRBJ1-1, with 8 bases fitting TRBD1. The TCR comes from a human patient who received an intestinal transplant, so some T cells may come from the graft donor. The material was PBMCs, obtained around 61 weeks after intestinal transplantation. In DNA, the CDR3 is TGTGCCAGCGGTGGGGGGACAGGTATTGAAGCTTTCTTT. Its protein is CASGGGTGIEAFF. Full variable domain (rest looked up from reference TRBV28 and TRBJ1-1): DVKVTQSSRYLVKRTGEKVFLECVQDMDHENMFWYRQDPGLGLRLIYFSYDVKMKEKGDIPEGYSVSREKKERFSLILESASTNQTSMYLCASGGGTGIEAFFGQGTRLTVV.